The 21 T cell receptor beta chains below were found in one sample sequenced in a study of T cell responses to AZD1222 COVID-19 vaccine. The assay was immunoSEQ multiplex PCR, and TCRdb's table has in-frame clones only and misses some. The sample lists over 100,000 clones; 84% were seen once. Specimen: peripheral blood, collected on day 0 of AZD1222 vaccination. These receptors were taken from an adult in good health.

The chain uses TRBV4-3 and TRBJ2-3; unclear D gene. This CDR3 is 13 amino acids long. The germline CDR1 and CDR2 sequences are LGHNA and YSLEER. The V end was cut by 0 bases, the J end by 4 bases, with 5 bases between. The CDR3 sequence is CASSQEPADTQYF. The DNA of the CDR3 is TGCGCCAGCAGCCAAGAACCTGCAGATACGCAGTATTTT.

The genes are TRBV9 and TRBJ2-1, with D tentatively TRBD2 (5 bases). This CDR3 has 13 residues. The ends were cut back, 4 bases at V and 3 bases at J, with 8 bases in the middle. The germline V gene has CDR1 SGDLS and CDR2 YYNGEE. Here the CDR3 DNA reads TGTGCCAGCAGCTCGGGAATCTACAATGAGCAGTTCTTC. Its translation is CASSSGIYNEQFF.

The genes are TRBV5-6 and TRBJ1-2; D is perhaps TRBD1 (6 bases). Per the germline V gene, CDR1 is SGHDT and CDR2 is YYEEEE. Trimming removed 0 bases at V and 8 bases at J, with 14 bases between. There are 14 residues in the CDR3. The CDR3 reads CASSLDSGAGGYTF. Written as DNA, the CDR3 is TGTGCCAGCAGCTTGGATTCAGGGGCGGGAGGCTACACCTTC.

The chain is built from TRBV29-1 and TRBJ1-1, with D unresolved. The germline V gene has CDR1 SQVTM and CDR2 ANQGSEA. This CDR3 contains 13 residues. V lost 3 bases, J lost 3 bases, and 11 bases lay in between. The CDR3 DNA is TGCAGCGTTGAGAGAGTTTTTTACACTGAAGCTTTCTTT. Its protein product is CSVERVFYTEAFF.

V usage is TRBV20-1 and J usage is TRBJ1-6; 7 nucleotides line up with TRBD1. CDR1 is DFQATT and CDR2 is SNEGSKA in the germline V gene (reference sequence). This CDR3 is built from 15 residues. Trimming at V came to 3 bases and at J to 7 bases, leaving 9 bases not matched to a gene. The CDR3 loop is CSASLSGQLNSPLHF. DNA of the CDR3: TGCAGTGCTAGTCTTTCGGGACAGCTAAATTCACCCCTCCACTTT.

The V gene is TRBV9, the J gene TRBJ1-2; 10 bases are shared with TRBD1. The germline V gene has CDR1 SGDLS and CDR2 YYNGEE. The CDR3 is made up of 13 amino acids. V lost 3 bases to trimming and J lost 6 bases; unmatched junction nucleotides: 2. The CDR3 loop reads CASSAGTGDGYTF. The CDR3 DNA is TGTGCCAGCAGCGCCGGGACAGGGGATGGCTACACCTTC.

This clone has more than one count but fewer than ten. The CDR3 region has the DNA TGTGCCACCATACTAGCGGGAGGTGATACGCAGTATTTT. Translated: CATILAGGDTQYF. V usage is TRBV15 and J usage is TRBJ2-3, with TRBD2 matching over 12 bases. Germline CDR1 is LNHNV and CDR2 is YYDKDF (reference sequence). The V and J ends lost 7 bases and 6 bases, in that order; junction bases with no gene match: 2. The CDR3 has 13 amino acids. Variable domain in full (rest from reference TRBV15 and TRBJ2-3): DAMVIQNPRYQVTQFGKPVTLSCSQTLNHNVMYWYQQKSSQAPKLLFHYYDKDFNNEADTPDNFQSRRPNTSFCFLDIRSPGLGDTAMYLCATILAGGDTQYFGPGTRLTVL.

The rearrangement uses TRBV5-4 and TRBJ2-5; TRBD1 aligns across 10 bases. V dropped 4 bases and J dropped 12; count of bases not matched to a gene: 9. This CDR3 has 13 amino acids. Germline V gene lookup returns CDR1 SGHNT and CDR2 YYREEE (reference sequence). In nucleotides, the CDR3 is TGTGCCAGCAGCACAGGGACAGGGGTTCCGGAGTACTTC. Its translation: CASSTGTGVPEYF.

V is TRBV12-3 or TRBV12-4 and J is TRBJ1-6, with a tentative D call TRBD1 (5 bases). V gave up 10 bases and J gave up 8 bases, with 15 bases separating them. The length of the CDR3 is 13 residues. CDR3 DNA sequence: TGTGCCACCAGGGCCTCTCGCGATTCACCCCTCCACTTT. Translation gives CATRASRDSPLHF.

CDR3 in DNA: TGTGCCAGTAATATGGACGGGCTCTATGGCTACACCTTC. It encodes CASNMDGLYGYTF. V and J are TRBV19 and TRBJ1-2; D ambiguous. The germline gives CDR1 LNHDA, CDR2 SQIVND (reference sequence). Trimming took 7 bases from V and 4 from J, leaving 13 bases between them. CDR3 length: 13 amino acids.

The chain carries TRBV5-6 and TRBJ2-7, with D possibly being TRBD1 or TRBD2 (6 bases each). Trimming took 0 bases from V and 3 from J, leaving 16 bases between them. Germline CDR1 is SGHDT and CDR2 is YYEEEE. CDR3 length: 16 amino acids. The CDR3 bases are TGTGCCAGCAGCTTGGCCGGGGGCAGGGATAACTACGAGCAGTACGTC. This sequence encodes CASSLAGGRDNYEQYV.

V is TRBV2 and J is TRBJ1-1; D remains unclear. Germline V gene sequence: CDR1 SNHLY, CDR2 FYNNEI. V was clipped by 7 bases and J by 4 bases, with 10 bases between them. CDR3 length equals 12 residues. CDR3 residues: CASKGGGTEAFF. The CDR3 DNA reads TGTGCCAGCAAAGGCGGAGGCACTGAAGCTTTCTTT.

This clone was found once. The rearrangement links TRBV5-8 to TRBJ1-1; D ambiguous. The CDR3 extends over 15 amino acids. Germline V gene sequence: CDR1 SGHTS, CDR2 YDEGEE. Between the trimmed V and J ends, which lost 0 bases and 5 bases, there was a span of 14 bases. CDR3 loop: CASSLVSGVGTEAFF. The CDR3 DNA sequence: TGTGCCAGCAGCTTGGTTTCCGGGGTAGGAACTGAAGCTTTCTTT.

The V gene is TRBV3-1 (or the pseudogene TRBV3-2), the J gene TRBJ2-3, with 10 bases identical to TRBD2. Germline CDR1 is LGHDT and CDR2 is YNNKEL (reference sequence). The CDR3 runs 16 residues. J was trimmed by 2 bases and V by 0 bases; bases with no gene match: 2. CDR3 region: CASSQETSGDTDTQYF. CDR3 DNA: TGTGCCAGCAGCCAAGAAACTAGCGGGGACACAGATACGCAGTATTTT.

This clone has a handful of counts. The rearrangement links TRBV27 to TRBJ2-2; 9 nucleotides agree with TRBD1. This CDR3 is built from 14 residues. Germline loops: CDR1 MNHEY, CDR2 SMNVEV (reference sequence). J lost 7 bases, V lost 8 bases, and 8 bases had no gene match. The CDR3 protein is CASRLTGGVGELFF. In nucleotides, the CDR3 is TGTGCCAGCCGTCTGACAGGGGGGGTCGGGGAGCTGTTTTTT.

Concerning this clone itself: In the same sample, other DNA sequences code for this CDR3. The chain links TRBV5-1 to TRBJ1-2; D remains unclear. The germline gives CDR1 SGHRS, CDR2 YFSETQ. Trimming took off 0 bases at V and 2 bases at J, with 5 bases between the two ends. There are 13 residues in the CDR3. CDR3 sequence reads: CASSLAANYGYTF. The CDR3 nucleotides read TGCGCCAGCAGCTTGGCGGCGAACTATGGCTACACCTTC.

The V gene is TRBV2, the J gene TRBJ1-6; the D gene is possibly TRBD1 (5 bases). The CDR3 sequence is 15 residues long. The germline V gene has CDR1 SNHLY and CDR2 FYNNEI. V lost 4 bases and J lost 3, with 10 bases in between. DNA for the CDR3: TGTGCCAGCAGTGGGACACCTAACTATAATTCACCCCTCCACTTT. Its translation: CASSGTPNYNSPLHF.

This clone was seen a handful of times. The rearrangement links TRBV19 to TRBJ1-2; D uncertain. CDR1 LNHDA and CDR2 SQIVND come from the germline V gene (reference sequence). The CDR3 contains 12 residues. The V end lost 6 bases, the J end lost 4 bases, and 9 bases lay between the germline ends. The CDR3 nucleotides are TGTGCCAGTAGCCTCAACAGCTATGGCTACACCTTC. Amino acid sequence: CASSLNSYGYTF.

The chain links TRBV29-1 to TRBJ1-2, with TRBD1 identical over 9 bases. Germline V gene lookup returns CDR1 SQVTM and CDR2 ANQGSEA. The V gene end was trimmed by 6 bases and the J gene end by 8 bases; junction bases not matched to a gene: 16. The CDR3 loop spans 15 amino acids. CDR3 bases: TGCAGCGTCAACAGTGGGACAGGGAGGTTAGGCGGCTACACCTTC. Encoded protein: CSVNSGTGRLGGYTF.

This clone appeared once. The V and J genes are TRBV6-1 and TRBJ1-3; D call uncertain. The CDR3 extends over 15 amino acids. Germline V CDR1 and CDR2: MNHNS, SASEGT. Trimming stripped 2 bases from V and 0 bases from J, with 8 bases between. This CDR3 is CASSETVGSGNTIYF. CDR3 bases: TGTGCCAGCAGTGAAACGGTCGGCTCTGGAAACACCATATATTTT.

J is TRBJ2-1 and V is TRBV7-3; the match to TRBD2 covers 9 bases. Unmatched junction bases numbered 5, after V lost 5 bases and J lost 0 bases. Germline V CDR1 and CDR2: SGHTA, FQGTGA. The CDR3 runs to 16 residues. DNA for the CDR3: TGTGCCAGCAGCCCCCATAGCGGGAGCTCCTACAATGAGCAGTTCTTC. Its translation: CASSPHSGSSYNEQFF. Looking up the rest from reference TRBV7-3 and TRBJ2-1 gives the full variable domain: GAGVSQTPSNKVTEKGKYVELRCDPISGHTALYWYRQSLGQGPEFLIYFQGTGAADDSGLPNDRFFAVRPEGSVSTLKIQRTERGDSAVYLCASSPHSGSSYNEQFFGPGTRLTVL.